This T cell receptor (beta chain) came from a study of blood T cells in healthy people across ages. The authors ran a second PCR of about 6 to 12 cycles using a sample-barcoded 5' primer and a J-beta primer mix. One entry per CDR3 protein, called by TCRdb with MiXCR from the 5' RACE reads. The sample has about 780,000 distinct CDR3 sequences, about 47% seen once. Study-level findings and limits: Higher diversity, along with more naive CD4+ cells, distinguished long-lived donors from aged donors.

Looked up from germline, CDR1 is SEHNR and CDR2 is FQNEAQ (reference sequence). Trimming cost V 4 bases and J 2 bases, with 6 bases left between them. This CDR3 spans 12 amino acids. This clonotype has ten or more counts. The antigen remains unidentified. The origin of this receptor is a man of 80 years or more in good health. The sequencing input was blood. The chain uses TRBV7-9 and TRBJ2-7, with no clear D. The CDR3 bases are TGTGCCAGCAGCTCCCTCCCCTACGAGCAGTACTTC. Translated, it gives CASSSLPYEQYF.